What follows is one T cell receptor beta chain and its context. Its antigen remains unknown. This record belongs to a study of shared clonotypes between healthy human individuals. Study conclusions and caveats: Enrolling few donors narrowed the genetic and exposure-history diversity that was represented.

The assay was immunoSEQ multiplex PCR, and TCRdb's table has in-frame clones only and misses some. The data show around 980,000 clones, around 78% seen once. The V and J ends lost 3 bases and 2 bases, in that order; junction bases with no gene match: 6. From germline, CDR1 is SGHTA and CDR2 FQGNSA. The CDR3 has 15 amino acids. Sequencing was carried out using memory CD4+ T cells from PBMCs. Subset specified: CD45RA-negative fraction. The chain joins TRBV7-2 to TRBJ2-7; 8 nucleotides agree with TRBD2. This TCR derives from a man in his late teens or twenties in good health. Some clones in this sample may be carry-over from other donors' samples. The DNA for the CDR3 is TGTGCCAGCAGCTTTAGCGGGATCGGCCCCTACGAGCAGTACTTC. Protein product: CASSFSGIGPYEQYF.